This TCR beta chain was found in a study of T-cell reconstitution after alpha-beta-depleted transplantation in children. Study findings and constraints: From newly produced T cells came most of the T-cell counts and diversity one year after transplant.

This clonotype showed up just a few times. The antigen is not known. The CDR3 extends over 12 amino acids. Germline assignment: CDR1 SQVTM and CDR2 ANQGSEA. V was pared by 7 bases and J by 4 bases, with 6 bases of the junction left unmatched. The TCRbeta library was prepared with unique molecular identifiers. Each CDR3 protein gets one entry after TCRdb re-called the PCR reads with MiXCR. Of about 260,000 distinct CDR3 sequences listed, around 10% are singletons. The chain recombines TRBV29-1 with TRBJ1-1; 7 nucleotides line up with TRBD1. The sequenced sample was peripheral blood, obtained 180 days after TCRalphabeta/CD19-depleted stem cell transplant. This receptor was identified in a male patient under 10 years old who had a stem cell transplant for chronic granulomatous disease, so the T cells may come from the graft donor. The chain's CDR3 is CSAGTEGTEAFF. The CDR3 nucleotides read TGCAGCGCCGGGACAGAAGGCACTGAAGCTTTCTTT.